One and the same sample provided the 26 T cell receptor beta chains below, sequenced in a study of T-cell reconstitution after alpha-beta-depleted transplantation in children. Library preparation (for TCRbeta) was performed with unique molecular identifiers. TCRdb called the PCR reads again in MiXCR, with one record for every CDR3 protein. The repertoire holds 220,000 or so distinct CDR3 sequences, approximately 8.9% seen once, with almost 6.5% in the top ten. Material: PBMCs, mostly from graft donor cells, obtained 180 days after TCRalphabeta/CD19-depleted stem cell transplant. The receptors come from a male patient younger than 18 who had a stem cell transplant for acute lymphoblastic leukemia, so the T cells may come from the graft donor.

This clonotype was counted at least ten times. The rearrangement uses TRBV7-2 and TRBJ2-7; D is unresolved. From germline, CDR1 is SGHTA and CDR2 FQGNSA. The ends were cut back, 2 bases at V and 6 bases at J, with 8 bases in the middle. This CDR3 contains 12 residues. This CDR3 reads CASSLSVGEQYF. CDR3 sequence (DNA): TGTGCCAGCAGCTTATCAGTCGGCGAGCAGTACTTC.

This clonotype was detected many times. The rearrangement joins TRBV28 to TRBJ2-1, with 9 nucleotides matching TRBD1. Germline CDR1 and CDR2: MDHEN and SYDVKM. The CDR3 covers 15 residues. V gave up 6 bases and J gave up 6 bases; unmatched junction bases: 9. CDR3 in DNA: TGTGCCAGCAGGACCCCGGGACAGGGTTTCAATGAGCAGTTCTTC. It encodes CASRTPGQGFNEQFF.

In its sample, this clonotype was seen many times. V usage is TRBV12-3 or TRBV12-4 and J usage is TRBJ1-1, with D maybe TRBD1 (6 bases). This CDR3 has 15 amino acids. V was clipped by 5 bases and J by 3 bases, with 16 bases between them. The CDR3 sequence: CASSPVGGGYTEAFF. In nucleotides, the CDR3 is TGTGCCAGCAGTCCCGTAGGGGGGGGGTACACTGAAGCTTTCTTT.

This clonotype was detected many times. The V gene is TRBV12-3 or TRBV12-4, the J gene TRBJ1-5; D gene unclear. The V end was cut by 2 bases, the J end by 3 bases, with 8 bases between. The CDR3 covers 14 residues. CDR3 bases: TGTGCCAGCAGTTTAAAAGGGTACAATCAGCCCCAGCATTTT. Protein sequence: CASSLKGYNQPQHF.

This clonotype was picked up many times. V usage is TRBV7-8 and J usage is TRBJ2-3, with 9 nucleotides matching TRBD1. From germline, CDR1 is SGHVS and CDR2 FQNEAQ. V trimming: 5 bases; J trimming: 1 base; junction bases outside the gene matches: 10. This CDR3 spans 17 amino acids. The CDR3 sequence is CASSIGTGLIGTDTQYF. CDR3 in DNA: TGTGCCAGCAGCATAGGGACAGGGTTGATAGGCACAGATACGCAGTATTTT.

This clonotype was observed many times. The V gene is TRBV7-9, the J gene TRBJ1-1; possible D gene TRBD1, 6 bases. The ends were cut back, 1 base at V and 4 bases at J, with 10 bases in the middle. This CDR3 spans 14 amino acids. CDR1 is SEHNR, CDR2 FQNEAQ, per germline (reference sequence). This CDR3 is CASSLDWGATEAFF. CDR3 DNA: TGTGCCAGCAGCTTAGATTGGGGGGCCACTGAAGCTTTCTTT.

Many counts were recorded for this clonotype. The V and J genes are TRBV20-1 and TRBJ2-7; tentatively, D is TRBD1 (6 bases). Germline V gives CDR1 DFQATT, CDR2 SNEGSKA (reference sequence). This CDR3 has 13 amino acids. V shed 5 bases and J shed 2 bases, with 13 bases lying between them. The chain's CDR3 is CSAPDSSTYEQYF. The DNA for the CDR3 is TGCAGTGCTCCGGACAGTTCGACCTACGAGCAGTACTTC.

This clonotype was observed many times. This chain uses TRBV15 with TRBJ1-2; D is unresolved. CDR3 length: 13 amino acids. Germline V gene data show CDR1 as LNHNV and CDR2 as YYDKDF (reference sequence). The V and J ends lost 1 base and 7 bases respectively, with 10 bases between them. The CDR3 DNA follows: TGTGCCACCAGCAGAGGCGAGGGTACTGGCTACACCTTC. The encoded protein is CATSRGEGTGYTF.

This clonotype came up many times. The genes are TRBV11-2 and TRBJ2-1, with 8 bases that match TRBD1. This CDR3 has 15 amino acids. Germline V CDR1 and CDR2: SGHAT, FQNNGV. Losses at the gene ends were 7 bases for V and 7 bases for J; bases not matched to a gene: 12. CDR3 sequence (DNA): TGTGCCAGCACCCCCGGACAGGGTAGGGTGAATGAGCAGTTCTTC. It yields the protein CASTPGQGRVNEQFF.

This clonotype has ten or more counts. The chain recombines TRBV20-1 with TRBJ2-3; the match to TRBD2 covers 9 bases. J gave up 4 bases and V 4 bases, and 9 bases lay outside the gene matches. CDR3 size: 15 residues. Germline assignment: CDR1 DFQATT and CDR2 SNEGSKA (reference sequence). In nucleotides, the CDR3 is TGCAGTGCTACCCCTGGCGGGAGGGGGTCAGATACGCAGTATTTT. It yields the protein CSATPGGRGSDTQYF.

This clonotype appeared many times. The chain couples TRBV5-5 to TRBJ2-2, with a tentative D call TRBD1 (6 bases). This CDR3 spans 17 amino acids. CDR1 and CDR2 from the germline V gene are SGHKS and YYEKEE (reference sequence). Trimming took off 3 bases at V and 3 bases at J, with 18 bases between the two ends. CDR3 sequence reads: CASSSGGGRGHTGELFF. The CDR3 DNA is TGTGCCAGCAGCTCGGGCGGAGGCAGGGGTCACACCGGGGAGCTGTTTTTT.

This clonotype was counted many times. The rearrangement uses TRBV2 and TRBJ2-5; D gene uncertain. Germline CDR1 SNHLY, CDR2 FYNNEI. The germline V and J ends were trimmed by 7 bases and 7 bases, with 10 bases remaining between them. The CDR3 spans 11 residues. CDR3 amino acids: CASKPGLTQYF. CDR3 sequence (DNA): TGTGCCAGCAAGCCGGGCTTGACCCAGTACTTC.

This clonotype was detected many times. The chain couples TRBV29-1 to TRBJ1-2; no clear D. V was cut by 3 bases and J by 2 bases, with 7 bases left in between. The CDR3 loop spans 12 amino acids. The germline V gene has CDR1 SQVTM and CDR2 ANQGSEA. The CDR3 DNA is TGCAGCGTTGACTTGGGAAACTATGGCTACACCTTC. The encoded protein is CSVDLGNYGYTF.

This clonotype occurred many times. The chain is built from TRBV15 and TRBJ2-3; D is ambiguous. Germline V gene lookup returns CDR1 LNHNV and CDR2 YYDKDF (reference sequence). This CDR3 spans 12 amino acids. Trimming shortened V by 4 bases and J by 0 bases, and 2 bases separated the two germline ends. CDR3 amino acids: CATSISTDTQYF. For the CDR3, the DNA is TGTGCCACCAGCATAAGCACAGATACGCAGTATTTT.

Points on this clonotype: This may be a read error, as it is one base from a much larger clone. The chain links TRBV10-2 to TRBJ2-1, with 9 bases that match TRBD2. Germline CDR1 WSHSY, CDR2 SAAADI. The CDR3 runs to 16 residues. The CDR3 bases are TGCGCCAGCAGTGCCCCTATAGCGGGAGTGGTTAATGACCAGTTCTTC. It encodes CASSAPIAGVVNDQFF.

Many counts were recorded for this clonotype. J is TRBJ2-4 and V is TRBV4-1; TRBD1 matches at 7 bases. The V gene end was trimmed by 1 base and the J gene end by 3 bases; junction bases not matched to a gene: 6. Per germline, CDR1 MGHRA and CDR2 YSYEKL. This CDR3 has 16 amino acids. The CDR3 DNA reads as TGCGCCAGCAGCCAAGCCCAGGGGGACGGCAAAAACATTCAGTACTTC. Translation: CASSQAQGDGKNIQYF.

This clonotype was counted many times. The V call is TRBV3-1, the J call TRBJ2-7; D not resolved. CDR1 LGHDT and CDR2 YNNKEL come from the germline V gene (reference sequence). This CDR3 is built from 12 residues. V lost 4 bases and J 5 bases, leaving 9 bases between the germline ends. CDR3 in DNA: TGTGCCAGCAGCCTCCAGGCCCACGAGCAGTACTTC. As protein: CASSLQAHEQYF.

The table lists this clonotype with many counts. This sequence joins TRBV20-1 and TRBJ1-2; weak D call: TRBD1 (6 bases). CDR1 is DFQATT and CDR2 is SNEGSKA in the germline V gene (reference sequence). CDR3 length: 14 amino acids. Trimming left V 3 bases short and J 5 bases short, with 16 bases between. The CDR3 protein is CSARDLQGWYGYTF. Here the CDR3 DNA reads TGCAGTGCTAGGGATTTACAGGGTTGGTATGGCTACACCTTC.

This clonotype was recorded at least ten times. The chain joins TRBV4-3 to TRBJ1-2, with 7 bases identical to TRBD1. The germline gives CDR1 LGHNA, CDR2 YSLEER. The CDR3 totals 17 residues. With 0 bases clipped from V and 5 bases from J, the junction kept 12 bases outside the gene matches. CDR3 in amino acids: CASSQDRGGGGGYGYTF. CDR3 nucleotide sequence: TGCGCCAGCAGCCAAGATCGTGGAGGGGGCGGGGGGTATGGCTACACCTTC.

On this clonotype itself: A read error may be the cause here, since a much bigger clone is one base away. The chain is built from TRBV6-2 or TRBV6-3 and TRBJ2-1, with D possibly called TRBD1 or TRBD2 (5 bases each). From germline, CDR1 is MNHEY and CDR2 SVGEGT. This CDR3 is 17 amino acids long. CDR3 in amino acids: CASSFHVEGKNYNKQFF. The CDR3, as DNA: TGTGCCAGCAGCTTCCATGTCGAGGGGAAAAACTACAATAAGCAGTTCTTC.

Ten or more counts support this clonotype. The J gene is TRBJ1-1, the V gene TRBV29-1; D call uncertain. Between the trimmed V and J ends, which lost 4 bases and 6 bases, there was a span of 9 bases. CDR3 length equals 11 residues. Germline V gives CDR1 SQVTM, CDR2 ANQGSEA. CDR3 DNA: TGCAGCGTTGTTAGGGATTCTGAAGCTTTCTTT. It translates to CSVVRDSEAFF. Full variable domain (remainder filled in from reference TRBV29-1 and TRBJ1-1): SAVISQKPSRDICQRGTSLTIQCQVDSQVTMMFWYRQQPGQSLTLIATANQGSEATYESGFVIDKFPISRPNLTFSTLTVSNMSPEDSSIYLCSVVRDSEAFFGQGTRLTVV.

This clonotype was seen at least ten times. CDR3 DNA sequence: TGTGCCAGCAGCGTTTCGGGACTGTATAGCAATCAGCCCCAGCATTTT. It yields the protein CASSVSGLYSNQPQHF. The chain links TRBV7-8 to TRBJ1-5, with a weak D call TRBD1 (5 bases). CDR1 SGHVS and CDR2 FQNEAQ come from the germline V gene. The CDR3 loop spans 16 amino acids. V lost 5 bases to trimming and J lost 0 bases, with 14 bases between them.

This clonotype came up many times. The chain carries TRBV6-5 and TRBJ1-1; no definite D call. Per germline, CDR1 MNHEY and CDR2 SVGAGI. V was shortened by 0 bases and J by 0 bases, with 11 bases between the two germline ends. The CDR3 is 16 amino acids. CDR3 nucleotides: TGTGCCAGCAGTTACTCTTGGGCAGGATTGAACACTGAAGCTTTCTTT. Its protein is CASSYSWAGLNTEAFF.

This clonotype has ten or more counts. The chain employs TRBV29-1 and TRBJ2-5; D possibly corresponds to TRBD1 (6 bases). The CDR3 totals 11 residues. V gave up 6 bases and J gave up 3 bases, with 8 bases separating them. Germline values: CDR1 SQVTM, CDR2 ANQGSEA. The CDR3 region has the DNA TGCAGCGTCCACAGGGAAGAGACCCAGTACTTC. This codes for CSVHREETQYF.

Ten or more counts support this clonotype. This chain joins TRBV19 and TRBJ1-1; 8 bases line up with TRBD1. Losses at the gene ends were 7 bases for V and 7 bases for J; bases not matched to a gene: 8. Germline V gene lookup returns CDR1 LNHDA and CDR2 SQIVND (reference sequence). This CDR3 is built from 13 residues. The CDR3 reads CASIGQGIGEAFF. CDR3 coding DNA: TGTGCCAGTATCGGACAGGGTATCGGTGAAGCTTTCTTT.

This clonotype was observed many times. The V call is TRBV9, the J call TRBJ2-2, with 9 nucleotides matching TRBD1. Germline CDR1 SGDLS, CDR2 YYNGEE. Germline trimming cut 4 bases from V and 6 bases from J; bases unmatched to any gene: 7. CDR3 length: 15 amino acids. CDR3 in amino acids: CASSPLHRGPGELFF. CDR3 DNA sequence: TGTGCCAGCAGCCCCCTCCACAGGGGGCCCGGGGAGCTGTTTTTT.